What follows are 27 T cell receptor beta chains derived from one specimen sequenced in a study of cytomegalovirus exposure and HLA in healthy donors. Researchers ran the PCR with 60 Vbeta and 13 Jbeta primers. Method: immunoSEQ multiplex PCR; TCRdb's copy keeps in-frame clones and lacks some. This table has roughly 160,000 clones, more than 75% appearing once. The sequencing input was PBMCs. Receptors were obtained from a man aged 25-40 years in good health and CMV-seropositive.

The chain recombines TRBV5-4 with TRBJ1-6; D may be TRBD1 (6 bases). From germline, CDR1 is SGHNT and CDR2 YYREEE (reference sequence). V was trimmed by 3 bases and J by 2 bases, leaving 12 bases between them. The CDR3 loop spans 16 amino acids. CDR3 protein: CASSSKTGAYNSPLHF. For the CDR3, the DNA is TGTGCCAGCAGCTCTAAGACAGGAGCCTATAATTCACCCCTCCACTTT.

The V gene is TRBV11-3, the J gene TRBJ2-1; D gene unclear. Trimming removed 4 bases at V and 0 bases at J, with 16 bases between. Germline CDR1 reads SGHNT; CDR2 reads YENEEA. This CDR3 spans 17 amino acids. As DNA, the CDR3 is TGTGCCAGCAGCTCGAGTTTCACCAAGAGCTCCTACAATGAGCAGTTCTTC. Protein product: CASSSSFTKSSYNEQFF.

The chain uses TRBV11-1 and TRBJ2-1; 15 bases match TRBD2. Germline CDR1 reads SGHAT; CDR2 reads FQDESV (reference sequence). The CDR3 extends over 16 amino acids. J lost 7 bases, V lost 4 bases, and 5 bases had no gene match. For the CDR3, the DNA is TGTGCCAGCAGCTCGCCCGGGACTAGCGGGAGGAATGAGCAGTTCTTC. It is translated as CASSSPGTSGRNEQFF.

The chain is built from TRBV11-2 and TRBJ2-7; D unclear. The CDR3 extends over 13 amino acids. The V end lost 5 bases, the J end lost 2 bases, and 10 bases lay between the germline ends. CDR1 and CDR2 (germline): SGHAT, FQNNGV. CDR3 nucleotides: TGTGCCAGCAGCCCTACAGTGGCCTACGAGCAGTACTTC. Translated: CASSPTVAYEQYF.

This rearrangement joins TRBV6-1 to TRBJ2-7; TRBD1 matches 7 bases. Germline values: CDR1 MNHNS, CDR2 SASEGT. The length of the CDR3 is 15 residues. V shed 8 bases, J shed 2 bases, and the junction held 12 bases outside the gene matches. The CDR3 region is CASELNRGPPYEQYF. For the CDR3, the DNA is TGTGCCAGCGAGCTTAACAGGGGACCTCCCTACGAGCAGTACTTC.

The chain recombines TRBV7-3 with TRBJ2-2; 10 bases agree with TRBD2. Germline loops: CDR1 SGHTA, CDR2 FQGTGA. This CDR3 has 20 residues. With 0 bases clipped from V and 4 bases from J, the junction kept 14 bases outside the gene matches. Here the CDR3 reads CASSLTPGASGSSGTGELFF. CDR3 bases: TGTGCCAGCAGCTTAACACCGGGGGCTAGCGGGAGTAGTGGCACCGGGGAGCTGTTTTTT.

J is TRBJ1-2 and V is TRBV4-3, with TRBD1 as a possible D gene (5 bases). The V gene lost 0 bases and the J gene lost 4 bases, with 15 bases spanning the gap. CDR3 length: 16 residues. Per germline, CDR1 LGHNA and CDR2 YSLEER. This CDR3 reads CASSQDESREGYGYTF. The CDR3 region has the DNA TGCGCCAGCAGCCAAGATGAGAGCAGGGAAGGCTATGGCTACACCTTC.

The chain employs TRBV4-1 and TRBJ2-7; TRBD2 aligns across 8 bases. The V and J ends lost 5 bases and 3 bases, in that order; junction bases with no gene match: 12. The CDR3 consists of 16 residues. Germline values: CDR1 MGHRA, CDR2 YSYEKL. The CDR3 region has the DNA TGCGCCAGCAGCGAACTTACGGGGGGGAGCGGCTACGAGCAGTACTTC. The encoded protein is CASSELTGGSGYEQYF.

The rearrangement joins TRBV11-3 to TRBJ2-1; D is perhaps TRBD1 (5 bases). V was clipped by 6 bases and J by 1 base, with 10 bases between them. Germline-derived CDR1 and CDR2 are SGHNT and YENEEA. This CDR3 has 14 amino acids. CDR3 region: CASSNQGSYNEQFF. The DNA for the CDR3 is TGTGCCAGCAGTAATCAGGGATCCTACAATGAGCAGTTCTTC. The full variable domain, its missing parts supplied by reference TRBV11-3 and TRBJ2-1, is EAGVVQSPRYKIIEKKQPVAFWCNPISGHNTLYWYLQNLGQGPELLIRYENEEAVDDSQLPKDRFSAERLKGVDSTLKIQPAELGDSAVYLCASSNQGSYNEQFFGPGTRLTVL.

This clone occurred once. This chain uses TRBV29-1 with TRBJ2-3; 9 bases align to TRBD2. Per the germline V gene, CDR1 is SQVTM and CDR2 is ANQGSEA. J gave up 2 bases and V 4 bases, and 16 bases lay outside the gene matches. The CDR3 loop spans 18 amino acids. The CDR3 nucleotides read TGCAGCGTTGGCCGGTCAGCGGGAGGAGCATGGACCACAGATACGCAGTATTTT. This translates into CSVGRSAGGAWTTDTQYF.

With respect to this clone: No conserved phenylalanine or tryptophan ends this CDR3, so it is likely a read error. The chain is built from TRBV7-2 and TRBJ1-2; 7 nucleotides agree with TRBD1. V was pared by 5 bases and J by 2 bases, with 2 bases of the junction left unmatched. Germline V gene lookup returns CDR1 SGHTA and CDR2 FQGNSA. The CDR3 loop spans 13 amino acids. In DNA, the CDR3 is TGTGCCAGCAGCACGACAGGGAACTATGGCTACACCCTC. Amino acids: CASSTTGNYGYTL.

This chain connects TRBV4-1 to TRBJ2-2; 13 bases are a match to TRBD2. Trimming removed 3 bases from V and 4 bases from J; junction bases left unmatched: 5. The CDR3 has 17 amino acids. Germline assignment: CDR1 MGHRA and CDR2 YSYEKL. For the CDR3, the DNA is TGCGCCAGCAGCCAGACTAGCGGGAGGTTTGGCACCGGGGAGCTGTTTTTT. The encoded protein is CASSQTSGRFGTGELFF.

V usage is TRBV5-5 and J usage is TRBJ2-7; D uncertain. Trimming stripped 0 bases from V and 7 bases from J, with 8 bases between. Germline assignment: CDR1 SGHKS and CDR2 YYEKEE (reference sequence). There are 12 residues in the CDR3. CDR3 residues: CASSLGVGEQYF. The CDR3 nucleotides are TGTGCCAGCAGCTTGGGTGTCGGGGAGCAGTACTTC. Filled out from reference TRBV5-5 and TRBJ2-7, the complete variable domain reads DAGVTQSPTHLIKTRGQQVTLRCSPISGHKSVSWYQQVLGQGPQFIFQYYEKEERGRGNFPDRFSARQFPNYSSELNVNALLLGDSALYLCASSLGVGEQYFGPGTRLTVT.

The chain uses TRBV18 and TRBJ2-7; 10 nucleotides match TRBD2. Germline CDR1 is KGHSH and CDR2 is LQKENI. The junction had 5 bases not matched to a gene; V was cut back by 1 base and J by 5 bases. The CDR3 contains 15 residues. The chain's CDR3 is CASSPRPSGSDEQYF. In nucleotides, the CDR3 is TGTGCCAGCTCACCACGACCTAGCGGGAGCGACGAGCAGTACTTC.

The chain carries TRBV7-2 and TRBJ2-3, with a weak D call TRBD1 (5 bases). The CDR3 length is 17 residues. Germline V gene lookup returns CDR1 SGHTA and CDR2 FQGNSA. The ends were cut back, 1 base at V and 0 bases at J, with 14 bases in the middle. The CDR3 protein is CASSLGRDSRSTDTQYF. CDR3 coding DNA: TGTGCCAGCAGCTTAGGTCGCGACAGCCGTAGCACAGATACGCAGTATTTT.

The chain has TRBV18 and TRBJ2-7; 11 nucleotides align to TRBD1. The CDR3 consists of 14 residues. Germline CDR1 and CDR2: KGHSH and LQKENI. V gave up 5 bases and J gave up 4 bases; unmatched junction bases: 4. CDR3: CASSVGQGAYEQYF. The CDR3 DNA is TGTGCCAGCTCAGTAGGACAGGGGGCTTACGAGCAGTACTTC.

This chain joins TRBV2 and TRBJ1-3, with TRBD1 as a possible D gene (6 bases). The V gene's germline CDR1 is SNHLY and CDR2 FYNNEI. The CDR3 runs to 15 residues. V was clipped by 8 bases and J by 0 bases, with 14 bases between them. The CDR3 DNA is TGTGCCAGCGGTGGACAGTTACTCTCTGGAAACACCATATATTTT. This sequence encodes CASGGQLLSGNTIYF.

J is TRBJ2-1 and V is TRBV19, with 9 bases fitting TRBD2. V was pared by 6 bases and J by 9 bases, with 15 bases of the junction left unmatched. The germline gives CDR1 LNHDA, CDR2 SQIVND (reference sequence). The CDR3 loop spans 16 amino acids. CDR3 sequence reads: CASRARGAREGREQFF. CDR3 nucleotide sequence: TGTGCCAGTAGGGCCCGCGGGGCGCGGGAGGGGCGTGAGCAGTTCTTC. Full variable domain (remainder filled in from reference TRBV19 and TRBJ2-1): DGGITQSPKYLFRKEGQNVTLSCEQNLNHDAMYWYRQDPGQGLRLIYYSQIVNDFQKGDIAEGYSVSREKKESFPLTVTSAQKNPTAFYLCASRARGAREGREQFFGPGTRLTVL.

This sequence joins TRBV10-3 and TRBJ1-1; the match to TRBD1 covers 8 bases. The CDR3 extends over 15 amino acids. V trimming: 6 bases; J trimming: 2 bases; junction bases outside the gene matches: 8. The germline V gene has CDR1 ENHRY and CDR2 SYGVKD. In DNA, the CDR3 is TGTGCCATCAGGGACTCAGGGGGCTCTAACACTGAAGCTTTCTTT. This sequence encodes CAIRDSGGSNTEAFF.

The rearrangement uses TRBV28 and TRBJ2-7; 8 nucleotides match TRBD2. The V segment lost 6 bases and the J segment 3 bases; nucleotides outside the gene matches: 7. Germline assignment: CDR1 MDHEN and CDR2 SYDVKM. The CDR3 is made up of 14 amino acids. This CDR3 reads CASSPQRENYEQYF. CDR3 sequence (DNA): TGTGCCAGCAGCCCCCAGCGGGAGAACTACGAGCAGTACTTC. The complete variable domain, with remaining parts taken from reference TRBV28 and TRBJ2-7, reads DVKVTQSSRYLVKRTGEKVFLECVQDMDHENMFWYRQDPGLGLRLIYFSYDVKMKEKGDIPEGYSVSREKKERFSLILESASTNQTSMYLCASSPQRENYEQYFGPGTRLTVT.

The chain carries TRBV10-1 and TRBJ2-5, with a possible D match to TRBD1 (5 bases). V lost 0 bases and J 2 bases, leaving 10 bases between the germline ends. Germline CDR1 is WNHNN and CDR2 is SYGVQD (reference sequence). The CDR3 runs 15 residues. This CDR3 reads CASSESGRTQETQYF. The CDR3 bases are TGCGCCAGCAGTGAGTCGGGCAGGACACAAGAGACCCAGTACTTC.

The CDR3 sequence: CASSLYSGGSSYEQYF. The CDR3 DNA sequence: TGTGCCAGCAGTTTATACTCAGGGGGAAGCTCCTACGAGCAGTACTTC. This rearrangement joins TRBV27 to TRBJ2-7, with 7 bases aligning to TRBD1. V shed 1 base, J shed 0 bases, and the junction held 6 bases outside the gene matches. This CDR3 contains 16 residues. Looked up from germline, CDR1 is MNHEY and CDR2 is SMNVEV (reference sequence).

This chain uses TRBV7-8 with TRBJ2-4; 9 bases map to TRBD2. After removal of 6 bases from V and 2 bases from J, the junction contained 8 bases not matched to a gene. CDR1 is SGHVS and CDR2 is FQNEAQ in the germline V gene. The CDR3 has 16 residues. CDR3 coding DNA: TGTGCCAGCAGTCGTAGCGGGAGACGATCCAAAAACATTCAGTACTTC. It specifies CASSRSGRRSKNIQYF.

CDR3 sequence: CAINGGLAGDTGELFF. DNA of the CDR3: TGTGCCATCAACGGCGGACTAGCGGGAGACACCGGGGAGCTGTTTTTT. V and J are TRBV11-3 and TRBJ2-2; 13 nucleotides agree with TRBD2. Germline V gene lookup returns CDR1 SGHNT and CDR2 YENEEA. The CDR3 consists of 16 residues. Trimming at V came to 10 bases and at J to 3 bases, leaving 8 bases not matched to a gene.

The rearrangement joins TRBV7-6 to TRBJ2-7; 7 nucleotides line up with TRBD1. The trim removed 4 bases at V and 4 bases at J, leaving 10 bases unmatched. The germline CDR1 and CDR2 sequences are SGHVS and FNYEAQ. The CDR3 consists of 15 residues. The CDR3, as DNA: TGTGCCAGCAGCTCTCCGACCGGGACAGAGTACGAGCAGTACTTC. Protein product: CASSSPTGTEYEQYF.

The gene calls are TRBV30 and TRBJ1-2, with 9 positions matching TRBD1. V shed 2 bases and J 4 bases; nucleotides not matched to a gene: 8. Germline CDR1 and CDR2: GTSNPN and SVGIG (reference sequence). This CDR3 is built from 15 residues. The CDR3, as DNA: TGTGCCTGGAGTCCACTACCGGGACAGGGCTATGGCTACACCTTC. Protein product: CAWSPLPGQGYGYTF.

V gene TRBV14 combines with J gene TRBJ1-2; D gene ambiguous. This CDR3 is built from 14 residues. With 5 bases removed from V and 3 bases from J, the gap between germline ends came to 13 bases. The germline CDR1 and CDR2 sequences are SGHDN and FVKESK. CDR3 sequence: CASSFGQRDYGYTF. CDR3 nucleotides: TGTGCCAGCAGCTTCGGGCAGAGGGACTATGGCTACACCTTC.